The 9 T cell receptor beta chains below were found in one sample sequenced in a study of PD-1 blockade in classical Hodgkin lymphoma. Relapse after autologous stem cell transplantation occurred in every patient, and brentuximab vedotin exposure varied. The data were produced by immunoSEQ multiplex PCR, yet TCRdb's version contains in-frame clones alone and is incomplete. Among 35,000 to 50,000 clones listed, 76% were seen once. Source: peripheral blood mononuclear cells (PBMCs), taken at baseline. The origin of the receptors is a human donor with classical Hodgkin lymphoma.

CDR3 sequence: CASSGTGGGNEKLFF. CDR3 coding DNA: TGTGCCAGCAGCGGGACAGGGGGCGGTAATGAAAAACTGTTTTTT. The chain carries TRBV6-6 and TRBJ1-4; 12 bases match TRBD1. Looked up from germline, CDR1 is MNHNY and CDR2 is SVGAGI (reference sequence). J gave up 4 bases and V 6 bases, and 3 bases lay outside the gene matches. The CDR3 consists of 15 residues.

CDR3 nucleotide sequence: TGCAGCTCGAGGCGGGACAGTCACCCGTACAATGAGCAGTTCTTC. Protein sequence: CSSRRDSHPYNEQFF. This chain links TRBV29-1 with TRBJ2-1, with a weak D call TRBD1 (7 bases). Germline CDR1 reads SQVTM; CDR2 reads ANQGSEA. This CDR3 region has 15 residues. V lost 8 bases and J 4 bases, leaving 21 bases between the germline ends.

Concerning this clone: Given a far larger clone just one base away, this is likely a sequencing read error. V and J are TRBV5-1 and TRBJ2-5; either TRBD1 or TRBD2 may supply D (5 bases each). The CDR3 is made up of 15 amino acids. V was cut by 0 bases and J by 5 bases, with 14 bases left in between. Germline loops: CDR1 SGHRS, CDR2 YFSETQ. The CDR3 nucleotides are TGCGCCAGCAGCTTGGGGGAGCGCTGGGGGGAGACCCAGTACTTC. Translation: CASSLGERWGETQYF.

V usage is TRBV6-5 and J usage is TRBJ2-7; tentatively, D is TRBD1 (6 bases). Germline V lookup: CDR1 MNHEY, CDR2 SVGAGI. The CDR3 is 13 residues long. V was cut by 5 bases and J by 6 bases, with 14 bases left in between. Written as DNA, the CDR3 is TGTGCCAGCAGTACCACAGGGATAGGCGAGCAGTACTTC. Translation gives CASSTTGIGEQYF.

V usage is TRBV5-1 and J usage is TRBJ2-3; D is perhaps TRBD2 (5 bases). V lost 3 bases and J lost 2, with 13 bases in between. The CDR3 has 15 amino acids. Germline V gene lookup returns CDR1 SGHRS and CDR2 YFSETQ. CDR3 residues: CASSSGLAVTDTQYF. As DNA, the CDR3 is TGCGCCAGCAGCTCTGGACTGGCTGTCACAGATACGCAGTATTTT.

This clone was seen a handful of times. CDR3 residues: CASNGDSNQPQHF. Here the CDR3 DNA reads TGTGCCAGCAACGGTGACAGCAATCAGCCCCAGCATTTT. The V gene is TRBV2, the J gene TRBJ1-5; D is unclear. The CDR3 is made up of 13 amino acids. Germline V lookup: CDR1 SNHLY, CDR2 FYNNEI. Between the trimmed V and J ends, which lost 7 bases and 1 base, there was a span of 8 bases.

This chain links TRBV10-2 with TRBJ2-2; 16 bases are shared with TRBD2. The V gene end was trimmed by 6 bases and the J gene end by 0 bases; junction bases not matched to a gene: 4. The germline V gene encodes CDR1 WSHSY and CDR2 SAAADI. This CDR3 has 18 residues. CDR3 nucleotides: TGCGCCAGCAGCGGGACTAGCGGGAGGGCACCGAACACCGGGGAGCTGTTTTTT. Protein sequence: CASSGTSGRAPNTGELFF.

The CDR3 here is CASSLGVGRATNEKLFF. Written as DNA, the CDR3 is TGTGCCAGCAGTTTAGGAGTGGGTCGAGCAACTAATGAAAAACTGTTTTTT. The V call is TRBV27, the J call TRBJ1-4; D unresolved. CDR3 length: 17 amino acids. V was cut by 2 bases and J by 0 bases, with 13 bases left in between. CDR1 and CDR2 (germline): MNHEY, SMNVEV (reference sequence).

The chain links TRBV5-1 to TRBJ1-5; the D gene is possibly TRBD1 (6 bases). CDR1 SGHRS and CDR2 YFSETQ come from the germline V gene. There are 14 residues in the CDR3. Between the trimmed V and J ends, which lost 1 base and 7 bases, there was a span of 12 bases. As DNA, the CDR3 is TGCGCCAGCAGCTTGATGGGGGGCACCCAGCCCCAGCATTTT. Its translation: CASSLMGGTQPQHF.